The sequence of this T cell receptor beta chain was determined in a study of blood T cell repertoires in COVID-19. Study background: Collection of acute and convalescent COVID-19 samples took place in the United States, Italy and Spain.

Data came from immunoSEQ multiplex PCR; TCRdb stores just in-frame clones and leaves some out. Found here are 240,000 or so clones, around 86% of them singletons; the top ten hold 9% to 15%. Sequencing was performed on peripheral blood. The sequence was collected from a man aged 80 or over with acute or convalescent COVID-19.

The CDR3 DNA follows: TGTGCCAGCAGCAAGGCCCCAGGGACCGGGGAGCTGTTTTTT. Protein product: CASSKAPGTGELFF. The chain joins TRBV6-4 to TRBJ2-2; the D gene is possibly TRBD1 (5 bases). This CDR3 spans 14 amino acids. The V end lost 6 bases, the J end lost 5 bases, and 13 bases lay between the germline ends. CDR1 and CDR2 from the germline V gene are MRHNA and SNTAGT.